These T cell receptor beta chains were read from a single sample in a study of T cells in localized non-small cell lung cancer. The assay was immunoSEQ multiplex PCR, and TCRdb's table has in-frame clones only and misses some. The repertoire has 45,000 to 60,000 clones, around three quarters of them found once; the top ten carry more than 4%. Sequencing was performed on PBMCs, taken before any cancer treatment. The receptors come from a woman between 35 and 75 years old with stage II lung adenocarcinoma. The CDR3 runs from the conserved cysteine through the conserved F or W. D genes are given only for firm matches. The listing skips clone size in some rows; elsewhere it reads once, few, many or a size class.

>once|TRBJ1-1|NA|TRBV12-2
CASRSAPQGICTEAFF
TGTGCAAGTCGCTCCGCTCCTCAGGGAATATGCACTGAAGCTTTCTTT
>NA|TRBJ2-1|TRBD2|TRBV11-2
CASSLVAGLAKNEQFF
TGTGCCAGCAGCTTAGTTGCGGGACTAGCAAAAAATGAGCAGTTCTTC
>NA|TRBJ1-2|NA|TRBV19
CASSIVVGSYGYTF
TGTGCCAGTAGTATAGTAGTTGGGTCCTATGGCTACACCTTC
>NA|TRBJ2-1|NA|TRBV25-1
CASSEGRQNNEQFF
TGTGCCAGCAGTGAAGGGAGGCAAAACAATGAGCAGTTCTTC
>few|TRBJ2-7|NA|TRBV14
CASSPTEPHEQYF
TGTGCCAGCAGCCCTACGGAGCCTCACGAGCAGTACTTC
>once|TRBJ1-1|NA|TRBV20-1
CSATTRTEAFF
TGCAGTGCTACAACAAGAACTGAAGCTTTCTTT
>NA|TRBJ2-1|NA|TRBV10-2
CASSNAGTRYYNEQFF
TGCGCCAGCAGTAATGCAGGGACCCGATACTACAATGAGCAGTTCTTC
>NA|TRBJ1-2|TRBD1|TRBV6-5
CASSYTTGNYGYTF
TGTGCCAGCAGTTACACGACAGGGAACTATGGCTACACCTTC
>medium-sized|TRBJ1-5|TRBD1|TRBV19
CASSILGGPNQPQHF
TGTGCCAGTAGTATATTAGGGGGCCCCAATCAGCCCCAGCATTTT
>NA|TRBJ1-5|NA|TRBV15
CATSPLGNQPQHF
TGTGCCACCAGCCCTCTCGGCAATCAGCCCCAGCATTTT
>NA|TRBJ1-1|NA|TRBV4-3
CASSQDMALTDTEAFF
TGCGCCAGCAGCCAAGATATGGCCCTTACGGACACTGAAGCTTTCTTT
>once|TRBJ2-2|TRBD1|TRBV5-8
CASLNRDRNTGELFF
TGTGCCAGCTTAAATAGGGACAGGAACACCGGGGAGCTGTTTTTT
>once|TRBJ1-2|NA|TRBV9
CASSENERNYGYTF
TGTGCCAGCAGCGAGAACGAACGGAACTATGGCTACACCTTC
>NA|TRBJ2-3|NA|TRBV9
CASSVGASAAGDTQYF
TGTGCCAGCAGCGTAGGCGCTAGCGCGGCAGGGGATACGCAGTATTTT
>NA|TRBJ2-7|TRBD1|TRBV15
CATSRDRQGQGQYF
TGTGCCACCAGCAGAGACCGACAGGGCCAAGGGCAGTACTTC
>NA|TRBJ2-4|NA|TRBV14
CASSQDTPSAVAKNIQYF
TGTGCCAGCAGCCAAGACACCCCGAGCGCGGTAGCCAAAAACATTCAGTACTTC
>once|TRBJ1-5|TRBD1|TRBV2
CASSGTGSNQPQHF
TGTGCCAGCAGCGGGACAGGATCGAATCAGCCCCAGCATTTT
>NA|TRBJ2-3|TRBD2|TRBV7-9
CATLAGGSTDTQYF
TGTGCTACACTAGCGGGGGGAAGCACAGATACGCAGTATTTT
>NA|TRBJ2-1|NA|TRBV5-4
CASKAGTYNEQFF
TGTGCCAGCAAGGCAGGGACCTACAATGAGCAGTTCTTC
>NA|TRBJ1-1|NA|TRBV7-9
CASRKGSNEAFF
TGTGCCAGCAGAAAGGGGTCCAATGAAGCTTTCTTT
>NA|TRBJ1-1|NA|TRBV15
CATSRDVSTEAFF
TGTGCCACCAGCAGAGATGTCAGCACTGAAGCTTTCTTT
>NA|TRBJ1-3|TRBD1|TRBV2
CASAGQGALRPGNTIYF
TGTGCCAGCGCCGGACAGGGGGCGCTTCGTCCGGGAAACACCATATATTTT
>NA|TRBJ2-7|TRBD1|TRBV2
CASRGGTGNDEQYF
TGTGCCAGCAGAGGTGGGACAGGGAACGACGAGCAGTACTTC
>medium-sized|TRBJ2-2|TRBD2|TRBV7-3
CASSTGGTLNTGELFF
TGTGCCAGCAGCACGGGAGGGACATTGAACACCGGGGAGCTGTTTTTT
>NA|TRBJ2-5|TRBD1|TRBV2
CASTHRGQGAETQYF
TGTGCCAGCACCCACAGGGGTCAGGGAGCGGAGACCCAGTACTTC
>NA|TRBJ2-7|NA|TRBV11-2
CASSSTGIYEQYF
TGTGCCAGCAGCTCAACGGGGATTTACGAGCAGTACTTC